Listed here is a single TCR beta chain. What antigen it recognizes has not been identified. No much larger clone is present one base from it, and per-base qualities are unavailable. The data originate from a study of post-analysis software for immune sequencing data (dated by TCRdb to the mid-2010s). As for the study more broadly: Recorded disease courses included relapsing-remitting, secondary progressive and progressive-relapsing multiple sclerosis, with some patients lacking subtype annotation. The patient repertoires were set against about eleven previously published healthy control repertoires from donors whose ages ranged from about 6 to 26 years. A subset of samples was prepared in parallel using single-end sample barcoding, then pooled and co-amplified after Illumina adapter ligation.

The library was obtained by PCR. Instrument used: Illumina HiSeq 2500. To reduce PCR and sequencing biases, unique molecular identifiers were built into the TCR beta cDNA libraries. Approximately 500,000 cDNA molecules were obtained for every 1 to 10 million input T cells, so each molecule roughly corresponded to one T cell. Patient libraries were prepared and sequenced with the same protocol used for the earlier healthy control dataset. Within a given batch, samples were prepared together, multiplexed and sequenced on the same HiSeq lane. The paper's data handling went like this. MIGEC handled the raw barcoded reads, throwing out single-read molecular identifier groups before consensus assembly and CDR3 extraction. VDJtools was used for post-analysis of the clonotype tables, with diversity normalized by down-sampling every dataset to the smallest sample size. To correct batch-related cross-sample contamination, repertoire overlap clustering matched CDR3 amino acid sequences but not nucleotide sequences. TCRdb redid the processing of the public reads, applying fastp at Q25 and MiXCR, and retained in-frame beta chains. Every distinct CDR3 protein forms one entry, paired with its most common genes and DNA. These V and J calls originate from TCRdb's pipeline instead of the authors' own analysis. Recorded for this sample are 450,000 or so distinct CDR3 sequences; roughly 45% of them occurred a single time. The top ten constitute 12% of the sample.

The paper as a whole reports these results and caveats: The control group was slightly older than the multiple sclerosis patient group. Direct clustering with F measure revealed strong co-clustering of samples prepared in the same batch, which led to a batch-effect correction. Multiple sclerosis patients had significantly lower normalized Chao1 diversity than controls, a result that suggests substantial peripheral T-cell clonal expansion.

To demonstrate the VDJtools post-analysis software, TCR beta repertoires were profiled from the peripheral blood of 10 to 15 young patients with multiple sclerosis. The multiple sclerosis patients were children and adolescents ranging in age from roughly 6 to 15 years. This receptor was obtained from a girl aged 10-17 years with multiple sclerosis. What was sequenced was blood.

CDR3 reads: CASNSDGNNSPLHF. The nucleotides are TGTGCCAGCAACTCCGACGGCAATAATTCACCCCTCCACTTT. Recombination joined TRBV9 with TRBJ1-6; no D segment can be confidently identified. Taken from cysteine to phenylalanine, the CDR3 has 14 residues. Only the CDR3 portion is preserved as DNA: 42 bases, with reading frame beginning at the first base. From a lookup of the germline V gene, CDR1 and CDR2 are SGDLS and YYNGEE. V sheds 6 bases and J sheds 5 bases, leaving 12 bases between their ends.